The source of this T cell receptor (beta chain) is a study of shared clonotypes between healthy human individuals. CD8 cells regarded as naive lacked CD45RO, were positively chosen for CCR7, and omitted terminally differentiated effector memory CD45RA+ cells. Everyone who donated was a Caucasian adult who lived in Nashville, Tennessee. Sequencing was performed with immunoSEQ multiplex PCR; in TCRdb, only in-frame clones are kept and a portion is missing. The table records about 2,100,000 clones, roughly 91% of them present only once. As regards this clone: The antigen is unknown.

Trimming cost V 3 bases and J 5 bases; bases outside gene matches: 2. From germline, CDR1 is KGHSY and CDR2 FQNENV. The CDR3 runs 13 residues. Study-level results: Specimens sampled were limited to blood, with tissue repertoires likely differing.

This chain uses TRBV16 with TRBJ2-5; the match to TRBD1 covers 8 bases. Sequencing was carried out using naive CD8+ T cells from PBMCs. The sequence was collected from a man younger than 35 in good health. Some clones in this sample may be carry-over from other donors' samples. The CDR3 here is CASSHQGAETQYF. Written as DNA, the CDR3 is TGTGCCAGCAGCCACCAGGGGGCCGAGACCCAGTACTTC.